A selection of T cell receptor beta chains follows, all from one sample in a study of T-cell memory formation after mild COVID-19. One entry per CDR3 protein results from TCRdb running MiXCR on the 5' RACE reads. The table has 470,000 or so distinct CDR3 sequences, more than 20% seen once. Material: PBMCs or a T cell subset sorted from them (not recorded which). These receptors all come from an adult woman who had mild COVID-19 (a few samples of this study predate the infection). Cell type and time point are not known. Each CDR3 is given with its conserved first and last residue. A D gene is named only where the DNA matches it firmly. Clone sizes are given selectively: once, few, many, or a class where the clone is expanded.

CATSDLGQHTGELFF,TGTGCCACCAGTGATTTGGGACAGCACACCGGGGAGCTGTTTTTT,TRBJ2-2,.,.,TRBV24-1,15
CASGSGQPGTDTQYF,TGTGCTAGTGGTTCCGGACAGCCCGGGACAGATACGCAGTATTTT,TRBJ2-3,.,.,TRBV12-5,15
CASSLTRGNVVADTQYF,TGTGCCAGCAGCTTAACACGGGGGAACGTGGTGGCAGATACGCAGTATTTT,TRBJ2-3,.,few,TRBV7-9,17
CSARPGQGYNEQFF,TGCAGTGCTAGACCGGGACAGGGTTACAATGAGCAGTTCTTC,TRBJ2-1,TRBD1,few,TRBV20-1,14
CASTPTESGSTEAFF,TGTGCCAGCACCCCGACCGAGTCAGGGAGCACTGAAGCTTTCTTT,TRBJ1-1,.,few,TRBV16,15
CARSSGGVYEQFF,TGTGCCCGATCTAGCGGGGGGGTTTATGAGCAGTTCTTC,TRBJ2-1,TRBD2,few,TRBV30,13
CASSGLGGTDTQYF,TGTGCCAGCAGTGGACTGGGAGGGACAGATACGCAGTATTTT,TRBJ2-3,TRBD2,few,TRBV6-1,14
CASSLAQTPEKLFF,TGTGCCAGCAGCTTAGCGCAGACGCCAGAAAAACTGTTTTTT,TRBJ1-4,.,.,TRBV7-2,14
CASSGGQGRDIQYF,TGTGCCAGCAGTGGTGGACAGGGGAGGGACATTCAGTACTTC,TRBJ2-4,TRBD1,few,TRBV12-3/TRBV12-4,14
CASSQDLPRGAFQYF,TGTGCCAGCAGCCAAGATCTGCCCAGGGGCGCATTTCAGTACTTC,TRBJ2-4,.,.,TRBV3-1,15
CASSLGQLRETQYF,TGTGCCAGCAGCTTAGGCCAGCTTCGGGAGACCCAGTACTTC,TRBJ2-5,.,few,TRBV5-6,14
CASSFRGTVSTDTQYF,TGTGCCAGCAGCTTCCGAGGGACAGTCAGCACAGATACGCAGTATTTT,TRBJ2-3,TRBD1,once,TRBV7-9,16
CASSPLGRDGREQYF,TGCGCCAGCAGCCCGCTTGGCCGGGACGGTCGGGAGCAGTACTTC,TRBJ2-7,.,.,TRBV5-1,15
CASSSRAGVDGYTF,TGTGCCAGCAGCAGCCGGGCGGGGGTAGACGGCTACACCTTC,TRBJ1-2,.,.,TRBV27,14
CSAKQGPYNSPLHF,TGCAGTGCTAAGCAGGGACCCTATAATTCACCCCTCCACTTT,TRBJ1-6,.,.,TRBV20-1,14
CSARGIFQATDTQYF,TGCAGTGCTAGAGGGATATTCCAGGCCACAGATACGCAGTATTTT,TRBJ2-3,.,many,TRBV20-1,15
CASSLEAGDLEQYF,TGTGCCAGCAGCTTAGAGGCGGGAGACCTCGAGCAGTACTTC,TRBJ2-7,TRBD2,.,TRBV7-2,14
CATTISGNEQFF,TGTGCCACGACGATTAGCGGGAATGAGCAGTTCTTC,TRBJ2-1,TRBD2,.,TRBV2,12
CASSTRGANTEAFF,TGTGCCAGCAGTACGAGGGGGGCGAACACTGAAGCTTTCTTT,TRBJ1-1,.,few,TRBV5-5,14
CASSRERVPGNTIYF,TGTGCCAGCAGTAGAGAAAGGGTTCCTGGAAACACCATATATTTT,TRBJ1-3,.,few,TRBV12-3/TRBV12-4,15
CASSWGTGANQPQHF,TGTGCCAGCAGTTGGGGGACAGGTGCCAATCAGCCCCAGCATTTT,TRBJ1-5,TRBD1,few,TRBV6-2/TRBV6-3,15
CASSYSRGSYEQYF,TGTGCCAGCAGTTACTCGCGGGGTTCCTACGAGCAGTACTTC,TRBJ2-7,.,few,TRBV6-5,14
CASSLNRGAYEQYF,TGTGCCAGCAGTTTAAACAGGGGAGCCTACGAGCAGTACTTC,TRBJ2-7,TRBD1,few,TRBV27,14
CASSLGLAGNAQYF,TGTGCCAGCAGCTTGGGACTAGCGGGGAATGCCCAGTACTTC,TRBJ2-5,TRBD2,.,TRBV7-2,14
CASSLDAAGLPGTQYF,TGTGCCAGCAGCTTAGATGCAGCGGGTCTGCCCGGGACCCAGTACTTC,TRBJ2-5,.,few,TRBV7-2,16
CASRGTTETQYF,TGTGCCAGCAGGGGGACAACGGAGACCCAGTACTTC,TRBJ2-5,.,.,TRBV6-1,12
CASSSGLAANQETQYF,TGTGCCAGCTCATCCGGACTAGCCGCCAACCAAGAGACCCAGTACTTC,TRBJ2-5,TRBD2,few,TRBV18,16
CASSGLAGNNEQFF,TGTGCCAGCAGTGGACTAGCGGGCAACAATGAGCAGTTCTTC,TRBJ2-1,TRBD2,many,TRBV6-4,14
CSARDRGEDWVGRQPQHF,TGCAGTGCTAGAGATAGGGGGGAGGATTGGGTCGGTCGCCAGCCCCAGCATTTT,TRBJ1-5,.,once,TRBV20-1,18
CASSLTGTSGRNEQFF,TGTGCCAGCAGCCTAACCGGGACTAGCGGGAGAAATGAGCAGTTCTTC,TRBJ2-1,TRBD2,few,TRBV12-3/TRBV12-4,16
CASSESQGGAAFKFYEQYF,TGCGCCAGCAGTGAGTCGCAGGGGGGGGCCGCTTTTAAGTTCTACGAGCAGTACTTC,TRBJ2-7,.,.,TRBV10-2,19
CASSWATGGDGYTF,TGCGCCAGCAGCTGGGCGACAGGTGGGGATGGCTACACCTTC,TRBJ1-2,.,.,TRBV5-1,14
CAWAATSGAQYF,TGTGCCTGGGCCGCGACTAGCGGGGCCCAGTACTTC,TRBJ2-5,TRBD2,few,TRBV30,12
CSASAVVQGQYF,TGCAGTGCTAGCGCCGTTGTTCAGGGACAGTACTTC,TRBJ2-7,.,few,TRBV20-1,12
CASSRGRDRYF,TGTGCCAGCAGTAGGGGGCGGGACCGGTATTTT,TRBJ1-3,TRBD1,few,TRBV12-3/TRBV12-4,11
CASSLEGGINTEAFF,TGTGCCAGCAGCTTGGAGGGGGGTATAAACACTGAAGCTTTCTTT,TRBJ1-1,.,many,TRBV5-4,15